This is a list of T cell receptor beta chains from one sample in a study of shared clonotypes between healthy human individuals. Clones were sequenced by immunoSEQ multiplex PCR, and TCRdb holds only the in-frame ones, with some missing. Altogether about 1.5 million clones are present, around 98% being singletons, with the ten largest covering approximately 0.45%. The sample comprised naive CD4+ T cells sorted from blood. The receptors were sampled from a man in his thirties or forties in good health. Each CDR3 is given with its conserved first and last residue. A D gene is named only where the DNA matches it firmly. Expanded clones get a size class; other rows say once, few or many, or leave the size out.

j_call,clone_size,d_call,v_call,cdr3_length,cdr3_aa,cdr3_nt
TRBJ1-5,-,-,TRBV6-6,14,CASSYLNSNQPQHF,TGTGCCAGCAGTTATTTGAATTCCAATCAGCCCCAGCATTTT
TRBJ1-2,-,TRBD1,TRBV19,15,CASNAPGQRNYGYTF,TGTGCCAGTAACGCACCGGGACAGCGCAACTATGGCTACACCTTC
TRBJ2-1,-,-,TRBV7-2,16,CASSSMGVPSYNEQFF,TGTGCCAGCAGCTCAATGGGAGTCCCCTCCTACAATGAGCAGTTCTTC
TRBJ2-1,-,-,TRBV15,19,CATSRDPGKRHTIYNEQFF,TGTGCCACCAGCAGAGATCCTGGTAAAAGACATACCATCTACAATGAGCAGTTCTTC
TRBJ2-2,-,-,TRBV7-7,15,CASSRSGPNTGELFF,TGTGCTAGCAGCCGCTCCGGGCCGAACACCGGGGAGCTGTTTTTT
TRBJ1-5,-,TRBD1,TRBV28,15,CASSFHRGTDQPQHF,TGTGCCAGCAGTTTTCACAGGGGGACGGATCAGCCCCAGCATTTT
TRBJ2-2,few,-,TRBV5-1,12,CASSFNTGELFF,TGCGCCAGCAGCTTCAACACCGGGGAGCTGTTTTTT
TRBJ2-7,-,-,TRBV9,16,CASSPQIGTPTYEQYF,TGTGCCAGCAGCCCCCAAATCGGGACACCTACCTACGAGCAGTACTTC
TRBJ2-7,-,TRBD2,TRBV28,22,CASSLLAYPYGQLALQTIEQYF,TGTGCCAGCAGTTTATTGGCGTATCCATATGGCCAACTAGCGCTTCAGACGATCGAGCAGTACTTC
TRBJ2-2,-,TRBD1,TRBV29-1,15,CSVGGQGWRTGELFF,TGCAGCGTTGGAGGACAGGGGTGGCGCACCGGGGAGCTGTTTTTT
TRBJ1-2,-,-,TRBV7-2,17,CASSPASGRRGPGGYTF,TGTGCCAGCAGCCCGGCGTCGGGCAGGAGGGGTCCGGGAGGCTACACCTTC
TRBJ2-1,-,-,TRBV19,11,CASSKGNEQFF,TGTGCCAGTAGTAAGGGCAATGAGCAGTTCTTC
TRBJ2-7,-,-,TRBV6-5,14,CASSYSMGTYEQYF,TGTGCCAGCAGTTACTCGATGGGGACCTACGAGCAGTACTTC
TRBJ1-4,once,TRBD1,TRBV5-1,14,CASSVTGAGEKLFF,TGCGCCAGCAGCGTGACAGGGGCGGGTGAAAAACTGTTTTTT
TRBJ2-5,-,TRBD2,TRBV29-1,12,CSKREGQETQYF,TGCAGTAAGCGGGAGGGTCAAGAGACCCAGTACTTC